The rows below give T cell receptor beta chains drawn from one sample of a study of T-cell reconstitution after alpha-beta-depleted transplantation in children. TCRdb analysed the PCR reads with MiXCR anew, one entry per CDR3 protein. Of 500,000 to 600,000 distinct CDR3 sequences listed, approximately 32% are singletons. Sequencing was performed on PBMCs from the stem cell graft donor, taken from the stem cell graft. These receptors all stem from a human donor who donated a stem cell graft to a child with aplastic anemia. The CDR3 runs from the conserved cysteine through the conserved F or W. Fields, in order: CDR3 length, V gene, CDR3 protein.

14	TRBV7-2	CASSVGGLGQPQHF
16	TRBV7-8	CASSLVAGVSIYEQYF
15	TRBV20-1	CSARDRAGANNEQFF
16	TRBV28	CASSSGLAGEGETQYF
11	TRBV12-3/TRBV12-4	CASSLGGEQFF
17	TRBV30	CAWSVLPQGVSRNTIYF
15	TRBV7-2	CASSSPGGRRGTQYF
14	TRBV4-3	CASSRSSTKWEQYF
15	TRBV10-3	CAISEWGRSSYEQYF
16	TRBV12-3/TRBV12-4	CASSPSGAISYNEQFF
13	TRBV29-1	CSARDGLNSPLHF
14	TRBV15	CATSREQGDEKLFF
12	TRBV12-3/TRBV12-4	CASSLPATEAFF
14	TRBV12-3/TRBV12-4	CASTAGINTGELFF
15	TRBV13	CASSPRTSANNEQFF
16	TRBV7-2	CASSFLAGGYTDTQYF
13	TRBV5-1	CASSFQGQETQYF
12	TRBV12-3/TRBV12-4	CASSWTGEKLFF
15	TRBV20-1	CSARGTAYSNQPQHF
14	TRBV5-1	CASSSPGTAYEQYF
16	TRBV18	CASSSSGRSGANVLTF
12	TRBV20-1	CSAGSGAYGYTF